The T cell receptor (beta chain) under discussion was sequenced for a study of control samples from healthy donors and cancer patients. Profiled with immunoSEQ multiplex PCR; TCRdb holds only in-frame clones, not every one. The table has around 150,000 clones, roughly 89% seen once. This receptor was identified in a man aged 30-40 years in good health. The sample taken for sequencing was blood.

The CDR3 nucleotides are TGTGCCAGTAGTATAGGTGCCGGAAATTATGGCTACACCTTC. It yields the protein CASSIGAGNYGYTF. The V gene is TRBV19, the J gene TRBJ1-2; D is ambiguous. CDR1 and CDR2 from the germline V gene are LNHDA and SQIVND (reference sequence). This CDR3 has 14 amino acids. Between the trimmed V and J ends, which lost 1 base and 5 bases, there was a span of 11 bases. Filled out from reference TRBV19 and TRBJ1-2, the complete variable domain reads DGGITQSPKYLFRKEGQNVTLSCEQNLNHDAMYWYRQDPGQGLRLIYYSQIVNDFQKGDIAEGYSVSREKKESFPLTVTSAQKNPTAFYLCASSIGAGNYGYTFGSGTRLTVV.